This TCR beta chain was sequenced in a study of early T cells in non-severe SARS-CoV-2 infection. Points from the study as a whole: Anti-spike CD8 responses were favored in VDJdb matching, and private and CD4 specificities were missed.

As part of library construction, unique molecular identifiers were attached to individual cDNA molecules. TCRdb used MiXCR to reprocess the 5' RACE reads, holding one entry per CDR3 protein. The table shows 85,000 to 100,000 distinct CDR3 sequences, with roughly 15% occurring only once. Trimming took 3 bases from V and 5 from J; bases not matched to a gene: 10. The CDR3 has 15 amino acids. CDR1 and CDR2 from the germline V gene are SGHRS and YFSETQ. There are many counts of this clonotype. Its specificity is not known. This chain links TRBV5-1 with TRBJ2-7; 8 bases map to TRBD1. The starting material was whole blood, obtained at baseline. This clonotype originated in an adult who was a healthcare worker with PCR-confirmed SARS-CoV-2 infection or an uninfected control (not recorded which). DNA of the CDR3: TGCGCCAGCAGCTGGAGCCGGGACAGGAGACACGAGCAGTACTTC. Residues: CASSWSRDRRHEQYF.